Each of the 15 T cell receptor beta chains below was sequenced from the same sample in a study of blood T cell repertoires in COVID-19. Sequenced by immunoSEQ multiplex PCR; TCRdb stores in-frame clones only, minus some. Found here are approximately 270,000 clones, about 91% of them singletons; the top ten hold around 6.3%. Specimen: peripheral blood. These TCRs come from a woman aged 30 to 39 with COVID-19, enrolled during active disease.

This clone was seen only a few times. The sample carries other DNA sequences with the same CDR3. The J gene is TRBJ2-1, the V gene TRBV9; maybe TRBD2 (5 bases). Germline V lookup: CDR1 SGDLS, CDR2 YYNGEE. The CDR3 sequence is 13 residues long. Trimming stripped 3 bases from V and 4 bases from J, with 8 bases between. The CDR3 loop is CASSAGGYNEQFF. The CDR3 DNA follows: TGTGCCAGCAGCGCCGGCGGGTACAATGAGCAGTTCTTC.

CDR3 coding DNA: TGTGCCAGCAGTTCCGCTGTGGGGCTGAAAAACACAGATACGCAGTATTTT. Translation: CASSSAVGLKNTDTQYF. The V gene is TRBV27, the J gene TRBJ2-3; D may be TRBD1 (5 bases). CDR3 length: 17 amino acids. V gave up 4 bases and J gave up 2 bases, with 19 bases separating them. Per germline, CDR1 MNHEY and CDR2 SMNVEV (reference sequence).

The V and J genes are TRBV2 and TRBJ2-7; D may be TRBD2 (6 bases). V dropped 5 bases and J dropped 5 bases, with 10 bases sitting between them. In germline, CDR1 is SNHLY, CDR2 FYNNEI. CDR3 size: 12 residues. The CDR3 sequence: CASSRDFHEQYF. DNA for the CDR3: TGTGCCAGCAGTCGGGACTTCCACGAGCAGTACTTC. Using reference TRBV2 and TRBJ2-7 for the parts outside the CDR3, the full variable domain is EPEVTQTPSHQVTQMGQEVILRCVPISNHLYFYWYRQILGQKVEFLVSFYNNEISEKSEIFDDQFSVERPDGSNFTLKIRSTKLEDSAMYFCASSRDFHEQYFGPGTRLTVT.

The genes are TRBV29-1 and TRBJ1-3; 8 bases are shared with TRBD1. Losses at the gene ends were 6 bases for V and 2 bases for J; bases not matched to a gene: 6. The CDR3 covers 14 residues. The germline V gene has CDR1 SQVTM and CDR2 ANQGSEA. The CDR3 spells CSVGGQGAGNTIYF. The CDR3 DNA is TGCAGCGTCGGAGGACAGGGCGCTGGAAACACCATATATTTT.

This clone was found once. The rearrangement links TRBV19 to TRBJ2-1; D not certain. The germline V gene has CDR1 LNHDA and CDR2 SQIVND (reference sequence). Deletions cut 10 bases from V and 0 bases from J, with 19 bases between. The CDR3 sequence is 16 residues long. Here the CDR3 DNA reads TGTGCCAAAGTCCGGCGGTCGATGAGCTCCTACAATGAGCAGTTCTTC. This sequence encodes CAKVRRSMSSYNEQFF.

This chain joins TRBV10-3 and TRBJ2-4; TRBD1 agrees at 8 bases. Germline trimming cut 10 bases from V and 4 bases from J; bases unmatched to any gene: 6. CDR3 size: 13 residues. The germline V gene encodes CDR1 ENHRY and CDR2 SYGVKD. The CDR3: CASQDRDKNIQYF. The DNA for the CDR3 is TGTGCCAGTCAGGACAGGGATAAAAACATTCAGTACTTC.

This chain uses TRBV3-1 (or the pseudogene TRBV3-2) with TRBJ1-2, with a weak D call TRBD1 (6 bases). The CDR3 consists of 16 residues. V lost 4 bases and J 4 bases, leaving 19 bases between the germline ends. Germline CDR1 and CDR2: LGHDT and YNNKEL (reference sequence). CDR3 DNA sequence: TGTGCCAGCAGCCCACAAAACAGGGTTTTTAGCTATGGCTACACCTTC. This codes for CASSPQNRVFSYGYTF.

The chain has TRBV6-5 and TRBJ1-1, with a tentative D call TRBD1 (6 bases). The germline V gene encodes CDR1 MNHEY and CDR2 SVGAGI. This CDR3 has 14 amino acids. Trimming removed 8 bases from V and 3 bases from J, with 16 bases in between. CDR3 in DNA: TGTGCCAGCTCGAGGGGGGGTCTAGACACTGAAGCTTTCTTT. Translated: CASSRGGLDTEAFF.

This clone was found once. The V call is TRBV6-2 or TRBV6-3, the J call TRBJ1-1; 8 nucleotides agree with TRBD1. Germline values: CDR1 MNHEY, CDR2 SVGEGT. V shed 5 bases and J 0 bases; nucleotides not matched to a gene: 8. The CDR3 has 16 residues. The DNA for the CDR3 is TGTGCCAGCAGTCATACTCGGACAGGGATGAACACTGAAGCTTTCTTT. Protein product: CASSHTRTGMNTEAFF.

This chain uses TRBV5-4 with TRBJ2-5; 11 nucleotides line up with TRBD2. The germline V gene has CDR1 SGHNT and CDR2 YYREEE (reference sequence). The CDR3 loop spans 15 amino acids. The V segment lost 2 bases and the J segment 4 bases; nucleotides outside the gene matches: 4. The CDR3 protein is CASSFAGTSGETQYF. Written as DNA, the CDR3 is TGTGCCAGCAGCTTCGCCGGGACTAGCGGAGAGACCCAGTACTTC.

The chain is built from TRBV4-3 and TRBJ1-1; D is undetermined. The CDR3 loop spans 15 amino acids. With 4 bases removed from V and 1 base from J, the gap between germline ends came to 13 bases. Germline CDR1 LGHNA, CDR2 YSLEER. This CDR3 reads CASSPGVAENTEAFF. In DNA, the CDR3 is TGCGCCAGCAGCCCCGGGGTGGCGGAGAACACTGAAGCTTTCTTT.

The CDR3 region has the DNA TGTGCCAGCAGTAATATTTACGAGCAGTACTTC. Protein: CASSNIYEQYF. V usage is TRBV6-2 or TRBV6-3 and J usage is TRBJ2-7; D gene uncertain. Germline V CDR1 and CDR2: MNHEY, SVGEGT. V dropped 5 bases and J dropped 4 bases, with 6 bases sitting between them. The CDR3 extends over 11 amino acids.

The chain's CDR3 is CASSPFEGNYGYTF. The CDR3 DNA reads as TGTGCCAGTAGCCCATTTGAGGGTAACTATGGCTACACCTTC. The J gene is TRBJ1-2, the V gene TRBV19; D gene unclear. The germline CDR1 and CDR2 sequences are LNHDA and SQIVND (reference sequence). Trimming cost V 6 bases and J 1 base, with 12 bases left between them. The CDR3 runs 14 residues.

The chain links TRBV18 to TRBJ1-2; no definite D call. Between the trimmed V and J ends, which lost 3 bases and 2 bases, there was a span of 7 bases. This CDR3 has 13 amino acids. Germline V gene data show CDR1 as KGHSH and CDR2 as LQKENI. CDR3 sequence reads: CASSPTENYGYTF. For the CDR3, the DNA is TGTGCCAGCTCACCTACAGAGAACTATGGCTACACCTTC.

The V call is TRBV7-8, the J call TRBJ2-2, with 12 positions matching TRBD2. V was clipped by 1 base and J by 6 bases; unmatched bases: 3. Germline V gene lookup returns CDR1 SGHVS and CDR2 FQNEAQ. There are 16 residues in the CDR3. The CDR3 DNA reads TGTGCCAGCAGCTTAGGGACTAGCGGGGTCTCCGGGGAGCTGTTTTTT. This sequence encodes CASSLGTSGVSGELFF.